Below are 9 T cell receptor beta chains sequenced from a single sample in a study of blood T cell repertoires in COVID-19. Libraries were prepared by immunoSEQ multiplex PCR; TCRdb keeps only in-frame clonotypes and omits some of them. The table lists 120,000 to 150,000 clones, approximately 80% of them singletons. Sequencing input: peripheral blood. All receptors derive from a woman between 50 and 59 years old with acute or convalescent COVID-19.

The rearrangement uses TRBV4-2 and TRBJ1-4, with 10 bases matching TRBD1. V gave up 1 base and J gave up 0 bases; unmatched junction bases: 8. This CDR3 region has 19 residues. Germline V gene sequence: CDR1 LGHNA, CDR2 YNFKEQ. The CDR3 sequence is CASSQVTRTGGSTNEKLFF. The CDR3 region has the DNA TGTGCCAGCAGCCAAGTTACTAGGACAGGGGGGTCAACTAATGAAAAACTGTTTTTT.

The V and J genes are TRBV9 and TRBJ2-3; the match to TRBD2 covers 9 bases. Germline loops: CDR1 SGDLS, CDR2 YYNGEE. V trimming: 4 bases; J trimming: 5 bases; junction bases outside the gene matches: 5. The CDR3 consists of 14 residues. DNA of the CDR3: TGTGCCAGCAGCCCACTGACTAGCGGAGATACGCAGTATTTT. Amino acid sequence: CASSPLTSGDTQYF.

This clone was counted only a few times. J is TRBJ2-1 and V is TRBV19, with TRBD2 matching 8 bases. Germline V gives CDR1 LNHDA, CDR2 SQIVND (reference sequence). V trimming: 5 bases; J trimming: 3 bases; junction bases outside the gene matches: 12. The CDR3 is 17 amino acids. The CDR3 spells CASSSGRGASDYNEQFF. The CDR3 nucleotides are TGTGCCAGTAGTTCTGGGCGGGGGGCCTCTGACTACAATGAGCAGTTCTTC.

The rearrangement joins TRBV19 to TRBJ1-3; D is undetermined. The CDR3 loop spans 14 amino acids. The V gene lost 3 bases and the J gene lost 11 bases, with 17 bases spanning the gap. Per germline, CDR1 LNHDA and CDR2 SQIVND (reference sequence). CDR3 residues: CASSIDPAAVAIYF. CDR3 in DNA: TGTGCCAGTAGTATCGACCCGGCCGCGGTCGCCATATATTTT.

The CDR3 DNA reads TGTGCCTTAGGGAAGGGGATGGTTGGGTCACCCCTCCACTTT. Translation gives CALGKGMVGSPLHF. The rearrangement links TRBV30 to TRBJ1-6; maybe TRBD1 (5 bases). The CDR3 extends over 14 amino acids. V lost 7 bases to trimming and J lost 10 bases, with 20 bases between them. Germline V gene data show CDR1 as GTSNPN and CDR2 as SVGIG (reference sequence).

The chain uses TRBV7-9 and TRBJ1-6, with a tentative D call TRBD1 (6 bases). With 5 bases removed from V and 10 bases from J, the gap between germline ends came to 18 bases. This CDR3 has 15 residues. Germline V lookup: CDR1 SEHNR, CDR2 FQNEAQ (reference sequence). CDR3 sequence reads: CASSPARGGGSPLHF. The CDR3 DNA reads TGTGCCAGCAGCCCGGCCCGGGGAGGGGGATCACCCCTCCACTTT.

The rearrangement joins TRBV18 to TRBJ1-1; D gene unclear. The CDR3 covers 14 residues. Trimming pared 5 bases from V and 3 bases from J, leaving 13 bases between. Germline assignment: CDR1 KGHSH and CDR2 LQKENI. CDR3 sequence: CASSSGFGDTEAFF. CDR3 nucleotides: TGTGCCAGCTCATCCGGGTTCGGGGACACTGAAGCTTTCTTT.

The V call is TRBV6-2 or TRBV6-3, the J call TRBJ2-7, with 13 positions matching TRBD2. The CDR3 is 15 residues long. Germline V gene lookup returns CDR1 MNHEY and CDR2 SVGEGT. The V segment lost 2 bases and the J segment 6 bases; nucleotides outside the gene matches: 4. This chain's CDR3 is CASSYTSGGAAEQYF. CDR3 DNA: TGTGCCAGCAGTTACACTAGCGGGGGGGCGGCCGAGCAGTACTTC.

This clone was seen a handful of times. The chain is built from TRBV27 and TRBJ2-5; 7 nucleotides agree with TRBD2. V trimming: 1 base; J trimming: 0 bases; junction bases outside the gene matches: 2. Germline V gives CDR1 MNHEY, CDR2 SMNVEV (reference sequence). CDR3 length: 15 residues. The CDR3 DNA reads TGTGCCAGCAGTTTATGGGGGGGGGACCAAGAGACCCAGTACTTC. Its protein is CASSLWGGDQETQYF.